This entry features one T cell receptor (beta chain) sequence. Antigen specificity is unknown. Researchers tagged individual cDNA molecules with unique molecular identifiers. TCRdb fed the 5' RACE reads into MiXCR, producing one record per CDR3 protein. Here the sample spans more than 65,000 distinct CDR3 sequences, roughly an eighth being singletons. The sample belongs to a study of early T cells in non-severe SARS-CoV-2 infection. Study-wide context: Chains were not paired, and sequencing was done on bulk RNA from unsorted whole blood. Whole-study findings and limits: Using VDJdb, the matching emphasized anti-spike CD8 responses while missing private and CD4 specificities.

V lost 0 bases to trimming and J lost 6 bases, with 10 bases between them. The germline gives CDR1 SGHNT, CDR2 YYREEE (reference sequence). The CDR3 runs 14 residues. The TCR comes from an adult who was a healthcare worker with PCR-confirmed SARS-CoV-2 infection or an uninfected control (not recorded which). The chain carries TRBV5-4 and TRBJ2-1, with unresolved D. The sequenced material came from whole blood. The CDR3: CASSLGTIPNEQFF. CDR3 in DNA: TGTGCCAGCAGCTTGGGGACCATCCCCAATGAGCAGTTCTTC.